The entry below describes one T cell receptor (beta chain). The data originate from a study of T cells in localized non-small cell lung cancer. Only in-frame clones appear in the TCRdb table, and some are missing; sequencing was by immunoSEQ multiplex PCR. Seen here are some 51,000 clones, approximately 90% observed once, and the top ten hold less than 6%. Germline V CDR1 and CDR2: SGHTA, FQGNSA. The V gene end was trimmed by 1 base and the J gene end by 8 bases; junction bases not matched to a gene: 10. CDR3 length equals 16 residues. The sequencing here drew on peripheral blood, taken before any cancer treatment. This chain uses TRBV7-2 with TRBJ2-4, with TRBD2 matching over 8 bases. This sequence originates from a woman aged 40-69 years with stage I lung adenocarcinoma. In DNA form, the CDR3 reads TGTGCCAGCAGCTTAGGCATCGGCGGGGGGCATGACATTCAGTACTTC. Translation gives CASSLGIGGGHDIQYF. Complete variable domain (other parts from reference TRBV7-2 and TRBJ2-4): GAGVSQSPSNKVTEKGKDVELRCDPISGHTALYWYRQSLGQGLEFLIYFQGNSAPDKSGLPSDRFSAERTGGSVSTLTIQRTQQEDSAVYLCASSLGIGGGHDIQYFGAGTRLSVL.